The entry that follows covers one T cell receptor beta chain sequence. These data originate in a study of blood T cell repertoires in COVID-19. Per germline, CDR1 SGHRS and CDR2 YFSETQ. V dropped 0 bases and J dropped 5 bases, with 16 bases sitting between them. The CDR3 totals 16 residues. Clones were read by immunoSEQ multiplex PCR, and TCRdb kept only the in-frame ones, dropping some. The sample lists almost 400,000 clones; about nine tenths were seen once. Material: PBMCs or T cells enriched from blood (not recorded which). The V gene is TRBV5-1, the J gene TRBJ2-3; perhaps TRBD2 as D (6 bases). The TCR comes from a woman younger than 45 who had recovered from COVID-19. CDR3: CASSLERGTLIDTQYF. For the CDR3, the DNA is TGCGCCAGCAGCTTGGAACGGGGGACCCTAATAGATACGCAGTATTTT.